These T cell receptor beta chains were read from a single sample in a study of cytomegalovirus exposure and HLA in healthy donors. TCRdb keeps only in-frame clones here, not all; method: immunoSEQ multiplex PCR. The sample carries 150,000 to 200,000 clones, 65% to 75% recorded once. The sequencing input was PBMCs. Source of these receptors: a girl aged 10-17 years in good health and CMV-seronegative. CDR3s include the opening cysteine and the closing phenylalanine or tryptophan. D genes are given only for firm matches. Clone size appears in some rows only: once, few, many, or a class for an expanded clone.

TRBV4-1	-	15	-	TRBJ1-3	TGCGCCAGCACGAGCTGGCGAGGGAAGGAAAACACCATATATTTT	CASTSWRGKENTIYF
TRBV27	-	17	TRBD1	TRBJ2-7	TGTGCCAGCAGTCCGTTTATACCGGGACAGGGTCCATTGGAGCAGTACTTC	CASSPFIPGQGPLEQYF
TRBV7-3	-	15	TRBD2	TRBJ2-3	TGTGCCAGCAGCTTAGATGGTCATGGCGGGGGACCGCAGTATTTT	CASSLDGHGGGPQYF
TRBV19	-	14	TRBD1	TRBJ1-2	TGTGCCAGTAGTGGACGGGACAGCCACTATGGCTACACCTTC	CASSGRDSHYGYTF
TRBV5-1	-	16	-	TRBJ2-1	TGCGCCAGCAGCTCTGGGGGGGCGAGGTTGTACAATGAGCAGTTCTTC	CASSSGGARLYNEQFF
TRBV5-4	-	17	TRBD1	TRBJ2-3	TGTGCCAGCAGCTTTCGCACCGGGACAGGGGACACAGATACGCAGTATTTT	CASSFRTGTGDTDTQYF
TRBV4-1	few	16	TRBD2	TRBJ2-1	TGCGCCAGCAGCCAAGTTCAGACTAGCGGGGACAATGAGCAGTTCTTC	CASSQVQTSGDNEQFF
TRBV30	-	15	-	TRBJ2-7	TGTGCCTGGAGTGTCGGGTCTGGCGTGCCCTACGAGCAGTACTTC	CAWSVGSGVPYEQYF
TRBV30	-	14	TRBD1	TRBJ2-3	TGTGCCTGGAGCGGTGACAGGGTAACAGATACGCAGTATTTT	CAWSGDRVTDTQYF
TRBV6-1	once	14	TRBD1	TRBJ2-7	TGTGCCAGCAGTGAAGCGGGGACAGGGCCCGAGCAGTACTTC	CASSEAGTGPEQYF
TRBV13	-	16	-	TRBJ1-1	TGTGCCAGCAGCCCCTACTTGGGCGGGCGGGGCACTGAAGCTTTCTTT	CASSPYLGGRGTEAFF
TRBV19	-	14	-	TRBJ1-5	TGTGCCAGTAAACCCACAAGTAGCAATCAGCCCCAGCATTTT	CASKPTSSNQPQHF
TRBV30	few	14	TRBD1	TRBJ1-5	TGTGCCTGGAGTTTTGACAGGGGCAATCAGCCCCAGCATTTT	CAWSFDRGNQPQHF
TRBV28	-	12	TRBD1	TRBJ1-2	TGTGCCAGCTCGACAGGGTTTGGAGGCTACACCTTC	CASSTGFGGYTF
TRBV1	few	20	-	TRBJ2-1	TGCACCAGCAGCCAAATGGCAATCTTAAGCGGGGGGGAAATCTACAATGAGCAGTTCTTC	CTSSQMAILSGGEIYNEQFF
TRBV18	-	15	-	TRBJ1-2	TGTGCCAGCTCACCAGGGCCACAGGTCAACTATGGCTACACCTTC	CASSPGPQVNYGYTF
TRBV27	-	14	-	TRBJ1-5	TGTGCCAGCAGTTTTGGAGGGGAGAATCAGCCCCAGCATTTT	CASSFGGENQPQHF
TRBV18	-	17	TRBD1	TRBJ1-1	TGTGCCAGCTCCCCTTTCCCGGGACAGGGCTCGAACACTGAAGCTTTCTTT	CASSPFPGQGSNTEAFF
TRBV5-1	-	14	-	TRBJ2-3	TGCGCCAGCAGCCCGGGGGAGGTTCCAGATACGCAGTATTTT	CASSPGEVPDTQYF
TRBV14	-	17	TRBD1	TRBJ1-1	TGTGCCAGCAGCCAAGATACCCCCGGGACAGGGGCTACTGAAGCTTTCTTT	CASSQDTPGTGATEAFF
TRBV6-5	-	15	TRBD1	TRBJ1-2	TGTGCCAGCACCACTAGTCAGGGGGTTGGATATGGCTACACCTTC	CASTTSQGVGYGYTF
TRBV5-6	-	15	-	TRBJ2-5	TGTGCCAGCAGCTTCCGAACTAGTCTTTCGGAGACCCAGTACTTC	CASSFRTSLSETQYF
TRBV9	-	14	-	TRBJ2-7	TGTGCCAGCAGCGTAGCTCTGCGGAGCTACGAGCAGTACTTC	CASSVALRSYEQYF
TRBV2	-	16	-	TRBJ2-3	TGTGCCAGCCCCCGCCGGGACTACACGACAGGAGATACGCAGTATTTT	CASPRRDYTTGDTQYF
TRBV6-4	many	14	TRBD2	TRBJ2-1	TGTGCCAGCAGTGGCCTAGCGGGGGGCAATGAGCAGTTCTTC	CASSGLAGGNEQFF
TRBV6-6	-	12	-	TRBJ1-1	TGTGCCAGCAGTCGACTCACAGGGGAAGCTTTCTTT	CASSRLTGEAFF
TRBV6-6	-	15	TRBD1	TRBJ2-7	TGTGCCAGCAGTTACTCTCCCGGGACAGGGGGTGAGCAGTACTTC	CASSYSPGTGGEQYF
TRBV16	-	13	-	TRBJ1-4	TGTGCCAGCAGCCCCGGAGGTCCCGAAAAACTGTTTTTT	CASSPGGPEKLFF
TRBV5-1	-	14	TRBD1	TRBJ1-5	TGCGCCAGCAGCCGAGAGGCAGGGGGCCAGCCCCAGCATTTT	CASSREAGGQPQHF
TRBV6-1	-	13	-	TRBJ1-1	TGTGCTGCACAGGGCCGGTTAGGGACTGAAGCTTTCTTT	CAAQGRLGTEAFF
TRBV5-4	-	16	TRBD2	TRBJ2-7	TGTGCCAGCAGCTCTGGACTAGCGGGGGGTCTACCCGAGCAGTACTTC	CASSSGLAGGLPEQYF
TRBV19	few	12	-	TRBJ1-5	TGTGCCAGTAGGGAAGGGGGTCAGCCCCAGCATTTT	CASREGGQPQHF
TRBV7-8	-	15	-	TRBJ1-4	TGTGCCAGCAGCTTAGCAACAGGTCCGAATGAAAAACTGTTTTTT	CASSLATGPNEKLFF